This record looks at one T cell receptor beta chain sequence and its context. Its antigen is not yet known. One base away there is no much larger clone; base qualities are not given. The library was obtained by the immunoSEQ multiplex PCR assay. A mixture of 60 forward primers for TCR Vbeta segments and 13 reverse primers for TCR Jbeta segments was used in the multiplex PCR. Amplification of the CDR3 region of rearranged TCR beta genes was performed with a multiplex PCR assay on genomic DNA. Amplified TCR beta libraries were sequenced as 87-base-pair reads on the Illumina HiSeq System. The original pipeline was this. A later analysis tallied some 79 million unique TCR beta chains across the 666 repertoires, and about 12 million of those chains were shared by two or more donors. A nearest-neighbor algorithm error-corrected the raw reads and collapsed the reads into unique sequences, merging closely related sequences to remove PCR and sequencing errors. V, D and J gene segments were assigned by aligning CDR3 sequences to IMGT reference sequences. For a sequence to be retained, a match of at least six nucleotides was required to both a V gene segment and a J gene segment. A rearrangement counted as productive if the CDR3 had no stop codons and remained in frame with V and J, and every other rearrangement counted as non-productive. CDR3 was defined according to IMGT convention as the region running from the second conserved V-encoded cysteine to the conserved J-encoded phenylalanine. The earlier analysis of some 600 of the donors excluded sequences that lacked an unambiguous match to a single V gene segment. In an earlier analysis of 587 of the donors, a V segment was called functional when productive rearrangements were above 56.7%, and segregating when the standard deviation between donors exceeded 5%. A statistical classification framework was developed to diagnose cytomegalovirus status using the catalog of TCR beta chain sequences. In a later analysis, V and J genes were assigned by comparing TCR nucleotide sequences against IMGT/GENE-DB human TR gene sequences. A later analysis assigned CDR3 sequences and most-parsimonious VDJ recombination scenarios with the TCRdist pipeline. A later analysis defined each TCR beta chain by its CDR3 amino acid sequence plus V-gene family, and excluded reads lacking a unique V-gene family. A later analysis removed nearly 600 highly shared, low-generation-probability nucleotide sequences to deal with suspected cross-contamination and a sequencing artifact. In a later analysis, a clonal expansion index for each public chain was calculated from normalized within-repertoire ranks of inferred template counts. A later analysis computed generation probabilities with a VDJ recombination model fitted to out-of-frame rearrangements, and checked the results against IGoR. Hypergeometric tests were used in a later analysis to score TCR-TCR, TCR-HLA and TCR-CMV co-occurrence, with a repertoire-size bias correction applied to the TCR pairs. To estimate false discovery rates, a later analysis permuted the HLA or CMV assignments 20 times. In a later analysis, co-occurring TCRs were grouped using DBSCAN, with TCRdist sequence similarity added in when clustering inside HLA-allele-positive subsets. Co-occurrence clustering excluded repertoires with fewer than 30,000 or more than 120,000 public chains, plus five with anomalous nucleotide sharing. TCRdb took this table from immuneACCESS and kept in-frame rearrangements with V and J called. Such tables lack part of the clones; where checked against another copy, unresolved V genes explain under half of the gap, and the rest is unexplained. That table supplies the V and J calls and clone size; D and trimming were determined from the DNA. This sample is represented by 85,000 to 100,000 clones; approximately 86% of them were singletons. Approximately 9.2% of the sample comes from the top ten.

This sample was included in a study of cytomegalovirus exposure and HLA in healthy donors (dated by TCRdb to the late 2010s). For the study in its entirety: In an earlier analysis of some 610 of the donors, approximately 260 Gb of sequence data and 117 million unique TCR beta sequences from roughly 200 million T cells were reported. The aim of the study was to test whether cataloging public T cell receptors could identify signatures of past pathogen exposure. Using immunosequencing, the study profiled T cell repertoires from 666 subjects and related those repertoires to cytomegalovirus serostatus. Of the approximately 400 genotyped donors, 75% to 85% were placed in the genetic ancestry cluster associated with self-reported Caucasian donors. Rather than drawing on any new phenotypic data, the later analysis identified candidate immune exposures from TCR beta sequences and the way those sequences occurred across donors. Class I and class II HLA loci were covered by the typing at four-digit resolution. Typing coverage differed by locus: A, B, C, DRB1 and DQB1 were typed in roughly 620-640 donors, DQA1 in about 500, DPA1 in nearly 610, and DPB1 in just under 490. The study combined high-throughput TCR immunosequencing, statistical association of individual TCRs with disease status, and machine learning to predict cytomegalovirus infection status. A separate validation cohort of roughly 120 different subjects was used in addition to the approximately 670-subject first cohort. In a later genetic analysis, genome-wide SNP genotypes for about three fifths of the roughly 670 donors were used, and that subset was treated as a discovery cohort. A later analysis re-examined previously published TCR beta repertoires from about 700 donors and added high-resolution HLA genotyping to investigate patterns of TCR occurrence. Roughly 5 DR-DQ haplotypes were handled as single units for association and clustering, since linkage in the cohort was strong. About 280 gigabases of sequencing data and around 80 million unique TCR sequences made up an early release that covered nearly 650 HLA-typed donors. All discovery cohort repertoires had been generated using a single sequencing platform. In an earlier analysis of 587 of the donors, high-throughput TCR beta sequencing was used to judge whether each TCR beta V gene segment behaved as functional or pseudogenic. Among a few hundred genotyped donors of the cohort, an average of roughly 240,000 unique TCR beta nucleotide sequences were sequenced per donor, roughly 20% of them non-productive. Donor age, sex, ethnicity and CMV serostatus were compiled alongside the repertoire data.

What the work shows at the level of the full study, not this receptor alone: A further reported finding was that TCR beta sequences accurately predicted the HLA-A and HLA-B alleles for most subjects in the first cohort. This cohort had only TCR beta chains sequenced, and the lack of alpha or paired-chain data limited which features could be detected. The 87-base-pair reads could not distinguish some IMGT-functional V segments, including TRBV6-2 and TRBV6-3, so those segments were excluded. In both the original and validation cohorts, the classifier was reported to diagnose cytomegalovirus status with high specificity and sensitivity. In a later analysis, HLA-associated TCR beta chains were found to be more clonally expanded and to have lower generation probabilities than equally common non-associated chains. CMV serostatus was the only immune exposure information available for the cohort. In the study, approximately 150 TCR beta chains were listed as associated with cytomegalovirus. V-gene and J-gene trimming of TCR beta chains was associated with a missense DCLRE1C variant in a later genetic analysis, and the association was replicated in an independent cohort. According to a later genetic analysis, donors in an Asian-associated ancestry cluster had fewer N-insertions in productive TCRs than the approximately 650-donor mean. HLA typing was unavailable for some donors at each locus, so association tests used only the typed subset. At a false discovery rate of 0.05, a later analysis linked about 17,000 TCR beta sequences to specific HLA alleles. In an earlier analysis of some 500 of the donors, most TCR beta V segments were observed in productive rearrangements about 87% or about 30% of the time, broadly matching IMGT annotations. The sequencing pipeline was judged likely to have produced a cluster of highly shared sequence variants as a technical artifact. Across donors, most TCR sequences were observed very rarely, whereas some public TCRs were present in many individuals. Assigning TCR associations to individual alleles was difficult when HLA alleles, especially DR and DQ, strongly co-occurred. Linkage disequilibrium might explain the correlated functional status among segregating V segments, but an unknown experimental factor could not be ruled out. In a later analysis, several top co-occurrence clusters were reported to appear linked to parvovirus B19, influenza, CMV and Epstein-Barr virus. Because counts were too low, about 17 rarely observed V segments, including chromosome 9 orphons, were excluded from the earlier analysis of 587 of the donors. In a later analysis, the rate of TCR association differed among HLA loci, with DRB1 alleles having the most associated TCRs and HLA-C alleles having the fewest. A later analysis found that most CMV-associated TCR beta chains appeared HLA-restricted, with HLA associations seemingly driven largely by CMV exposure. Sequencing depth was assumed to be roughly uniform across donors in the presence/absence analyses, though that assumption may not hold. In vitro tests confirmed that three of the cytomegalovirus-associated TCR beta chains recognize cytomegalovirus antigens. The authors suggested that the approach could potentially be generalized to other disease states and immunological phenotypes.

Sequences MGHRA (CDR1) and YSYEKL (CDR2) are obtained from the germline V gene. The trim is 0 bases for V and 2 bases for J, with a gap of 10 bases between the germline ends. Inclusive of the bounding cysteine and phenylalanine, the CDR3 is 15 residues long. The sequence is cut down to CDR3 DNA, 45 bases in frame from base 1. In total, roughly 710 healthy bone marrow donors made up the cohort. At the time of sampling, every cohort member was nominally healthy, though immune exposures that went unrecorded were likely present. The donor was CMV seropositive and belonged to the group of some 290 seropositive cohort members. A peripheral blood sample was provided by each donor, and peripheral blood mononuclear cells were used for TCR beta sequencing. Genomic DNA was extracted from the blood cell samples with the Qiagen DNeasy Blood Extraction Kit.

This TCR was recovered from a man aged 30 to 45 in good health and CMV-seropositive. The rearranged chain carries TRBV4-1 and TRBJ1-1, with the D gene call left open. Sequencing was carried out using PBMCs. In nucleotide form, the sequence is TGCGCCAGCAGCCAAGATGCGGGCCCCAACACTGAAGCTTTCTTT. This gives the protein CASSQDAGPNTEAFF.